This T cell receptor beta chain was retrieved from a study of PD-L1 blockade in urothelial cancer. Findings and limits, study-wide: Durable benefit was linked to greater 3-week expansion of tumor-associated blood clones.

Regarding this clone: Its antigen remains unknown.

Synthetic spike-ins, TCR analog templates, were added into each PCR. Method: immunoSEQ multiplex PCR; TCRdb's copy keeps in-frame clones and lacks some. In the table there are fewer than 45,000 clones, 65% to 85% of which are singletons. Per the germline V gene, CDR1 is SGHRS and CDR2 is YFSETQ. The V end was cut by 5 bases, the J end by 2 bases, with 10 bases between. There are 14 residues in the CDR3. This chain joins TRBV5-1 and TRBJ2-2; D unclear. Sequencing was performed on PBMCs, taken around atezolizumab (anti-PD-L1) treatment. The receptor's source is a man aged 60-69 years with urothelial cancer. CDR3 sequence: CASRALSNTGELFF. CDR3 coding DNA: TGCGCCAGCAGAGCGCTTTCAAACACCGGGGAGCTGTTTTTT.